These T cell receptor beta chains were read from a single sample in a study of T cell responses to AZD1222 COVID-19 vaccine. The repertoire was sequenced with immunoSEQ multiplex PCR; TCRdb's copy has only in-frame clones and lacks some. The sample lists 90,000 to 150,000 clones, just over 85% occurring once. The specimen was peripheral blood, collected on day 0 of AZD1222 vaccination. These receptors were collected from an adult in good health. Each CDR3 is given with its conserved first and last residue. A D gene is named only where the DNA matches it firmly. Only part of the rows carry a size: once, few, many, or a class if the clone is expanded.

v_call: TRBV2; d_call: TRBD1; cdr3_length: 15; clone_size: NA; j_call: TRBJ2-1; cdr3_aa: CASSEEGGVGGEQFF; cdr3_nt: TGTGCCAGCAGTGAAGAAGGGGGCGTTGGCGGTGAGCAGTTCTTC
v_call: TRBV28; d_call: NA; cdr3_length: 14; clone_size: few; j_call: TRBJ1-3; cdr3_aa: CASIPRGSGNTIYF; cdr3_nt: TGTGCCAGCATCCCCAGGGGCAGTGGAAACACCATATATTTT
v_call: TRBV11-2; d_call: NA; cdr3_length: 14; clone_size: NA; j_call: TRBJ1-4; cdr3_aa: CASSLGRGQEKLFF; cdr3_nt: TGTGCCAGCAGCTTGGGCAGGGGTCAAGAAAAACTGTTTTTT
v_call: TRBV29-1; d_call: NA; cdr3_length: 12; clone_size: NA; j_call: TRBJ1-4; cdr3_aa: CSVAGLNEKLFF; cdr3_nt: TGCAGCGTTGCAGGCCTTAATGAAAAACTGTTTTTT
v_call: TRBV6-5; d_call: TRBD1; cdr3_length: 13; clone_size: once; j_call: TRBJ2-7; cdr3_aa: CAEGQGRADEQYF; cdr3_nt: TGTGCGGAGGGACAGGGGCGAGCCGACGAGCAGTACTTC
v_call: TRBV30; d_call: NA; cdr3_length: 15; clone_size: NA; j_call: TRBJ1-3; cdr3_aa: CAWSVQGLSGNTIYF; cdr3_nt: TGTGCCTGGAGTGTACAGGGCCTCTCTGGAAACACCATATATTTT
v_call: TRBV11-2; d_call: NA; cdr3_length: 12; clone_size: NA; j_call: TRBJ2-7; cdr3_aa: CASSPNRYEQYF; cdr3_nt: TGTGCCAGCAGCCCTAACAGATACGAGCAGTACTTC
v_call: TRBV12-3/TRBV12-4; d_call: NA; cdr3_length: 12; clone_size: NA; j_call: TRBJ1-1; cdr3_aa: CASSWGGTEAFF; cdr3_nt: TGTGCCAGCAGTTGGGGCGGCACTGAAGCTTTCTTT
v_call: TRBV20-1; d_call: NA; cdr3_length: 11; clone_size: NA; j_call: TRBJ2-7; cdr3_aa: CSARFNYEQYF; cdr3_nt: TGCAGTGCTAGATTCAACTACGAGCAGTACTTC
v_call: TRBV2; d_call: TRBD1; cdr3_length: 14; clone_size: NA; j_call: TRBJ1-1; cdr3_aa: CASSEVWTGGESFF; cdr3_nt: TGTGCCAGCAGTGAAGTTTGGACAGGGGGCGAATCTTTCTTT
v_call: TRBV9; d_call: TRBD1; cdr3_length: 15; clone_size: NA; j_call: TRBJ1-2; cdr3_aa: CASSVGNRGPYGYTF; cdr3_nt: TGTGCCAGCAGCGTAGGAAACAGGGGACCCTATGGCTACACCTTC
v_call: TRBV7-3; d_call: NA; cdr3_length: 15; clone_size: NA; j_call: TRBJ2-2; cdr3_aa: CASSLGRKNTGELFF; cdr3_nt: TGTGCCAGCAGCTTAGGGCGGAAGAACACCGGGGAGCTGTTTTTT
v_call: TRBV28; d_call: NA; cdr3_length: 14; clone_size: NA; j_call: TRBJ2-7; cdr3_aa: CASQPPRVRYEQYF; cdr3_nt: TGTGCCAGCCAACCACCCAGGGTTAGGTACGAGCAGTACTTC
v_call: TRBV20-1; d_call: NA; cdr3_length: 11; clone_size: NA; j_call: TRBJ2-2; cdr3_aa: CSARLPGELFF; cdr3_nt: TGCAGTGCTAGGTTGCCCGGGGAGCTGTTTTTT
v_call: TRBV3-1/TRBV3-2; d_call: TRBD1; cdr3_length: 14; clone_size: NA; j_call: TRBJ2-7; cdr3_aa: CASSRRQGDGEQYF; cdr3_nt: TGTGCCAGCAGCCGGAGACAGGGGGATGGCGAGCAGTACTTC
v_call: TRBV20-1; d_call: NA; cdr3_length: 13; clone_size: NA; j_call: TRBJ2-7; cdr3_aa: CSASTRGAREQYF; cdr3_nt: TGCAGTGCTAGTACTCGGGGGGCGCGGGAGCAGTACTTC
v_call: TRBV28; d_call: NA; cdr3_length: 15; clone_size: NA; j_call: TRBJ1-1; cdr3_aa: CASSSPAGVSTEAFF; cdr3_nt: TGTGCCAGCAGTTCCCCCGCGGGGGTGAGCACTGAAGCTTTCTTT
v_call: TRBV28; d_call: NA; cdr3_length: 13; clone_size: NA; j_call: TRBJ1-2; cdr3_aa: CASSSVPRVSYTF; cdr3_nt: TGTGCCAGCAGTTCGGTGCCCAGGGTTAGCTACACCTTC